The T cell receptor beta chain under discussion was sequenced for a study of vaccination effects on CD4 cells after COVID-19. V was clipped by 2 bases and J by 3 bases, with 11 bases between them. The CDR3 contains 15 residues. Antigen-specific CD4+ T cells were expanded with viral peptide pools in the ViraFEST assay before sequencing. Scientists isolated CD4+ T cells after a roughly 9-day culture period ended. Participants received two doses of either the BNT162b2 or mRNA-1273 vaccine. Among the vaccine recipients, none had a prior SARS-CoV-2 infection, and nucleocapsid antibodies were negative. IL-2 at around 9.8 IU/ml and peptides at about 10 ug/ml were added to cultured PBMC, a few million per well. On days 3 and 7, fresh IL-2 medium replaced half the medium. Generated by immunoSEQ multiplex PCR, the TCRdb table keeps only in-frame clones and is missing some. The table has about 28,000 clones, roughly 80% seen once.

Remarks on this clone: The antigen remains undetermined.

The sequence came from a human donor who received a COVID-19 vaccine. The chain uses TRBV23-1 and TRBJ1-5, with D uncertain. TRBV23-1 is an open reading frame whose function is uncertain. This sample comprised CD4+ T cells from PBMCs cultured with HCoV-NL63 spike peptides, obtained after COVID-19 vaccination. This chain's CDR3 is CASSQGEESNQPQHF. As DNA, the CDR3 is TGCGCCAGCAGTCAAGGCGAAGAATCCAATCAGCCCCAGCATTTT.